This T cell receptor beta chain was observed in a study of shared clonotypes between healthy human individuals. About the study: Per donor, CD8 memory used one plate, CD8 naive used two, CD4 memory used three and CD4 naive used three. Study-wide results and caveats: Generation probabilities of non-shared clonotypes were lower (relative to those shared by all four donors). Researchers sampled only blood; tissue repertoires likely differ.

As concerns this clone: Its antigen is unknown.

This CDR3 is built from 14 residues. V was pared by 3 bases and J by 0 bases, with 9 bases between. The data were produced by immunoSEQ multiplex PCR, yet TCRdb's version contains in-frame clones alone and is incomplete. The sample lists millions of clones, 95% occurring once. The sample was naive CD4+ T cells sorted from blood. Regarding subset: CD45RA+ positively selected. The origin of this receptor is a man between 18 and 35 years old in good health. The chain uses TRBV5-3 and TRBJ2-5; a possible D gene is TRBD1 (5 bases). TRBV5-3 is identified as an open reading frame with a role that is uncertain. The CDR3 sequence: CARSWNRYQETQYF. DNA of the CDR3: TGTGCCAGAAGCTGGAACAGGTACCAAGAGACCCAGTACTTC.